This T cell receptor (beta chain) appears in the sequencing data of a study of blood T cell repertoires in COVID-19. CDR3 size: 15 residues. With 4 bases removed from V and 2 bases from J, the gap between germline ends came to 15 bases. CDR1 SGHRS and CDR2 YFSETQ come from the germline V gene. Profiled with immunoSEQ multiplex PCR; TCRdb holds only in-frame clones, not every one. The sample has about 260,000 clones; 84% are singletons. This clonotype originated in a woman between 40 and 50 years old who had recovered from COVID-19. The sequencing sample was made of peripheral blood. V and J are TRBV5-1 and TRBJ2-5, with D maybe TRBD2 (6 bases). CDR3 in DNA: TGCGCCAGCAGCGCCCATCGCGGACTACAAGAGACCCAGTACTTC. Amino acid sequence: CASSAHRGLQETQYF.